This T cell receptor beta chain came from a study of blood T cell repertoires in COVID-19. Which cohort a participant joined came from the clinical history participants gave. Produced via immunoSEQ multiplex PCR; TCRdb's table is partial and in-frame only. The sample holds 300,000 to 350,000 clones, 80% to 90% seen once. The CDR3 has 16 residues. The V gene's germline CDR1 is MDHEN and CDR2 SYDVKM. V lost 8 bases to trimming and J lost 2 bases, with 21 bases between them. The specimen was PBMCs or T cells enriched from blood (not recorded which). The chain carries TRBV28 and TRBJ1-2, with D perhaps matching TRBD1 (6 bases). This clonotype was sampled from a woman aged 35 to 49 with acute COVID-19. The CDR3 bases are TGTGCCAGCTGTAGGGGGGGCCAAGGAACCAACTATGGCTACACCTTC. It encodes CASCRGGQGTNYGYTF.